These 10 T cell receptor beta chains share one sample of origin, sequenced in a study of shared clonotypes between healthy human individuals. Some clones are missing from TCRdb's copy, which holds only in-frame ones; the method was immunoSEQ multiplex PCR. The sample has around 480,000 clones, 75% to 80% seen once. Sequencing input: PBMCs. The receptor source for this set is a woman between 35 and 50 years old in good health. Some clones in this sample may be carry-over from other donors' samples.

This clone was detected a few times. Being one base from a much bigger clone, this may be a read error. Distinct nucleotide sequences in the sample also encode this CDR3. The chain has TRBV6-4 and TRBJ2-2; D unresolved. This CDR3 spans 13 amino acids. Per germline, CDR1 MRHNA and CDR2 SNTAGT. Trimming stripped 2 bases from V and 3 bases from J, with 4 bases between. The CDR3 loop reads CASSDTDTGELFF. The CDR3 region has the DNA TGTGCCAGCAGTGACACGGACACCGGGGAGCTGTTTTTT.

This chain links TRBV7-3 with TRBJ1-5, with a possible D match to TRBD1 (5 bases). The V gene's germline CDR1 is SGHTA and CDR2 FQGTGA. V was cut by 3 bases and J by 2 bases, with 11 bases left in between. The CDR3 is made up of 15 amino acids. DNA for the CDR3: TGTGCCAGCAGCTTTCGGCTGGGGGGCAATCAGCCCCAGCATTTT. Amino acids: CASSFRLGGNQPQHF.

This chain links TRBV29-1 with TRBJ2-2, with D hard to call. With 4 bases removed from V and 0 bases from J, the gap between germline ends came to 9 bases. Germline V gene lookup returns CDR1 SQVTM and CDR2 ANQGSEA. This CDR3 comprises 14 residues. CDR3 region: CSVVGPTNTGELFF. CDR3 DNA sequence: TGCAGCGTTGTAGGCCCAACGAACACCGGGGAGCTGTTTTTT.

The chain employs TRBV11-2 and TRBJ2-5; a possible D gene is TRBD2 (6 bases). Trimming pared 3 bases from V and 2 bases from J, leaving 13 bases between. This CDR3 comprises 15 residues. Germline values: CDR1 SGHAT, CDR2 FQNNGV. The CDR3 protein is CASSLSLRDQETQYF. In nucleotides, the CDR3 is TGTGCCAGCAGCTTGTCCCTGCGGGATCAAGAGACCCAGTACTTC. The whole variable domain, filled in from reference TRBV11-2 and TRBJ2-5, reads EAGVAQSPRYKIIEKRQSVAFWCNPISGHATLYWYQQILGQGPKLLIQFQNNGVVDDSQLPKDRFSAERLKGVDSTLKIQPAKLEDSAVYLCASSLSLRDQETQYFGPGTRLLVL.

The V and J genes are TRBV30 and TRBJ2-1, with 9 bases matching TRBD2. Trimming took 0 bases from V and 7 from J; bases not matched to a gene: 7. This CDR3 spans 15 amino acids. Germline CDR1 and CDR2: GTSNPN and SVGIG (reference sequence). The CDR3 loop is CAWSVGSSGINEQFF. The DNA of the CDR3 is TGTGCCTGGAGTGTAGGTTCTAGCGGGATAAATGAGCAGTTCTTC.

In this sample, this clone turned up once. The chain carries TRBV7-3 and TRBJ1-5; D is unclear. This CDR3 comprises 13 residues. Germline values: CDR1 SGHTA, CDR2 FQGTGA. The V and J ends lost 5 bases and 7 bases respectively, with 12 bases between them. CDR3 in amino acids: CASSLFLGQPQHF. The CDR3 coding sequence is TGTGCCAGCAGCCTCTTTCTGGGGCAGCCCCAGCATTTT.

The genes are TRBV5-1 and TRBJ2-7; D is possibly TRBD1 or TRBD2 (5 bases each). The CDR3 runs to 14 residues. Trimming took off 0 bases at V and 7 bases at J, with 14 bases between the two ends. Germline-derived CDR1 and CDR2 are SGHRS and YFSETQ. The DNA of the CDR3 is TGCGCCAGCAGCTTGGTAGAGGGGTCAGGGGAGCAGTACTTC. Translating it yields CASSLVEGSGEQYF.

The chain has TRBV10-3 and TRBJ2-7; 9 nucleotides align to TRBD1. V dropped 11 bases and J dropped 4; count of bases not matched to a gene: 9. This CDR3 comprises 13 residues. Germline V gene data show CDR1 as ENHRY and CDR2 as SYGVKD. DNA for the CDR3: TGTGCCTCTCAGACAGGGGGACAGTACGAGCAGTACTTC. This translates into CASQTGGQYEQYF.

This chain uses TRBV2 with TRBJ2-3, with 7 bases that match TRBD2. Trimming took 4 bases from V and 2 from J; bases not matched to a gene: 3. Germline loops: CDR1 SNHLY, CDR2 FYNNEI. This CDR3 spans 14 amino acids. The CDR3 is CASSAAGATDTQYF. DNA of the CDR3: TGTGCCAGCAGTGCGGCGGGAGCCACAGATACGCAGTATTTT.

The CDR3 DNA is TGTGCCAGCAGCCAAGGTCGGACGGAGCCTGGAGAGACCCAGTACTTC. Protein: CASSQGRTEPGETQYF. V is TRBV4-2 and J is TRBJ2-5; D ambiguous. The CDR3 spans 16 residues. The V and J ends lost 1 base and 4 bases respectively, with 16 bases between them. From germline, CDR1 is LGHNA and CDR2 YNFKEQ.